This T cell receptor beta chain was identified in a study of tumour-infiltrating T cells in Burkitt lymphoma (dated by TCRdb to about 2020). Regarding the study in general: TCR repertoire data were compared against clinical outcome, and productive clonality predicted overall survival and progression-free survival independently of established prognostic factors such as age at diagnosis.

Based on the germline V gene, the CDR1 and CDR2 sequences are MRHNA and SNTAGT. From its cysteine to its phenylalanine, the CDR3 spans 13 amino acids. CDR3 DNA is the only sequence kept; it has 39 bases, read in frame from the first base. At the junction V is shortened by 4 bases and J by 4 bases, with 9 bases in between. This clone turned up a few times. No cognate antigen has been identified for it. No base quality values were provided; no much bigger clone lies one nucleotide off. Library prep was done by the immunoSEQ multiplex PCR assay. What TCRdb holds here is the immuneACCESS table cut down to in-frame rearrangements. Part of the clones is not present; checked against another copy, under half of the missing clones reflect an unresolved V gene, and the others are unexplained. For this sample the table gives about 13,000 clones, of which 85% were detected only once. The ten largest clones represent roughly 1.5% of the sample.

The rearrangement joined TRBV6-4 to TRBJ2-3; the D element might be TRBD1 or TRBD2, as each aligns at 5 bases. The sequence was collected from a human donor with diffuse large B-cell lymphoma. Sequencing used tumor tissue. The DNA is TGTGCCAGCAGTGGGGGACCCGCAGATACGCAGTATTTT. Protein translation: CASSGGPADTQYF.